These T cell receptor beta chains were read from a single sample in a study of cytomegalovirus exposure and HLA in healthy donors. Sequenced by immunoSEQ multiplex PCR; TCRdb stores in-frame clones only, minus some. The table has some 200,000 clones, more than 75% seen once. The sample comprised PBMCs. These TCRs come from a woman in her 40s in good health and CMV-seronegative. CDR3s leave out the opening cysteine and the closing phenylalanine or tryptophan. The order of the fields is CDR3 length, V gene, CDR3 protein.

12,TRBV2,ASGGQGGGGELF
12,TRBV28,ASRTPRHTDTQY
11,TRBV27,ASSLSSQETQY
14,TRBV12-5,ASGLVLRGLTDTQY
14,TRBV6-4,ASRETGGFSTDTQY
9,TRBV6-5,ASRQGYEQY
12,TRBV5-1,ASSLVPGRETQY
12,TRBV19,ASPWDTMNTEAF
14,TRBV7-6,ASSQGLAANTGELF
13,TRBV27,ASSYSRQGAGPQH
15,TRBV7-2,ASSLGLAGLFSYEQY
11,TRBV29-1,SVTIQMNTEAF
13,TRBV5-1,ASSLVLDSYNEQF
12,TRBV19,ASSRTSGSYEQY
16,TRBV12-5,ASGLSYHGTGGNQPQH
15,TRBV1,TSSQDHPTSLSYEQY
14,TRBV19,ASSIRTSGSNYEQY
14,TRBV5-6,ASSLASTGYADTQY
11,TRBV7-9,ASSATGGTEAF
13,TRBV10-2,ASRKLEVGIGELF
12,TRBV28,ASSLAGTDQPQH
13,TRBV28,ASSSGQVITYEQY
14,TRBV9,ASSVGSGGSGETQY
14,TRBV7-9,ASSLGWNREIAEAF
13,TRBV28,ASSGQGIAKNIQY
14,TRBV6-5,ASSYAWTSGRHEQF
12,TRBV7-2,ASSRTDSYNEQF
13,TRBV6-5,ASSYRTGVTNEQF
11,TRBV5-5,ASSPGRSTEAF
13,TRBV11-1,ASQLTGGGLYEQY
10,TRBV30,AWSRGLGGYT
15,TRBV4-1,ASSQDRSILAKNIQY
12,TRBV30,AWSGGQGGTEAF
12,TRBV5-6,ASSPPGQVKPQH
13,TRBV9,ASSVGGQGIDTQY
11,TRBV29-1,SVEVPSAYEQY
12,TRBV7-9,ASSPQGPRPEQY
12,TRBV11-2,ASSLLRLTYEQY
12,TRBV28,ASSSLEGSTEAF
12,TRBV15,ATSSETSVYEQY
12,TRBV6-5,ASSPQGVWQPQH
12,TRBV29-1,SARPGQGTDTQY
13,TRBV28,ASSLWNGGSYEQY
13,TRBV6-1,ASSGLAGGGDTQY
14,TRBV5-4,ASSLGLAGGTDTQY
13,TRBV30,AWRPGQGIYDTQY
10,TRBV30,AWSVHPYEQY
13,TRBV30,AWSVGAAITDTQY
10,TRBV30,ALDRYTGELF
11,TRBV30,AWSTDYNSPLH